This passage covers 31 T cell receptor beta chains from one sample sequenced in a study of cytomegalovirus exposure and HLA in healthy donors. With 60 Vbeta and 13 Jbeta primers, the PCR was carried out. Some clones are missing from TCRdb's copy, which holds only in-frame ones; the method was immunoSEQ multiplex PCR. This sample has around 140,000 clones, with 70% to 75% found just once. Sequenced sample: PBMCs. All receptors come from a male donor in good health and CMV-seronegative.

The rearrangement uses TRBV6-5 and TRBJ2-2; D gene unclear. Germline CDR1 MNHEY, CDR2 SVGAGI. The CDR3 consists of 12 residues. The V end was cut by 6 bases, the J end by 3 bases, with 5 bases between. The CDR3 spells CASRAYTGELFF. The DNA of the CDR3 is TGTGCCAGCAGAGCGTACACCGGGGAGCTGTTTTTT.

Concerning this clone itself: The germline gene is not matched at one end of the junction; a read error may be the cause. This chain joins TRBV7-7 and TRBJ2-3; maybe TRBD2 (6 bases). CDR1 and CDR2 (germline): SSHAT, FNYEAQ (reference sequence). This CDR3 spans 14 amino acids. This CDR3 reads CASSLGGSGDTQYF. CDR3 coding DNA: TGTGCTAGCAGCTTAGGAGGGTCAGGCGATACGCAGTATTTT.

The J gene is TRBJ2-5, the V gene TRBV27; 8 nucleotides match TRBD2. V dropped 2 bases and J dropped 0; count of bases not matched to a gene: 2. CDR3 length equals 15 residues. Germline lookup yields CDR1 MNHEY and CDR2 SMNVEV (reference sequence). The CDR3, as DNA: TGTGCCAGCAGTTTAGCGGGAGGATACCAAGAGACCCAGTACTTC. This codes for CASSLAGGYQETQYF.

This rearrangement joins TRBV7-6 to TRBJ2-1; 10 nucleotides align to TRBD1. After removal of 4 bases from V and 6 bases from J, the junction contained 6 bases not matched to a gene. Per germline, CDR1 SGHVS and CDR2 FNYEAQ. CDR3 length: 15 residues. This CDR3 is CASSSGGQGSNEQFF. The CDR3 region has the DNA TGTGCCAGCAGCTCTGGGGGACAGGGGAGCAATGAGCAGTTCTTC.

A few counts support this clone. The rearrangement uses TRBV2 and TRBJ2-1, with 12 bases that match TRBD2. Unmatched junction bases numbered 5, after V lost 3 bases and J lost 5 bases. Germline assignment: CDR1 SNHLY and CDR2 FYNNEI. The CDR3 loop spans 16 amino acids. The CDR3 spells CASSDPGLAGDNEQFF. The DNA for the CDR3 is TGTGCCAGCAGTGACCCGGGACTAGCGGGCGACAATGAGCAGTTCTTC.

The chain couples TRBV9 to TRBJ2-7; the D is unclear. This CDR3 region has 14 residues. Trimming shortened V by 0 bases and J by 4 bases, and 11 bases separated the two germline ends. From germline, CDR1 is SGDLS and CDR2 YYNGEE. The CDR3 DNA reads as TGTGCCAGCAGCGTAGCTTTCGGAGCGTACGAGCAGTACTTC. It yields the protein CASSVAFGAYEQYF.

The chain has TRBV2 and TRBJ1-3; 8 bases fit TRBD1. The CDR3 extends over 15 amino acids. V was clipped by 6 bases and J by 4 bases; unmatched bases: 8. Germline CDR1 SNHLY, CDR2 FYNNEI. The CDR3 sequence: CASRSQGAQGNTIYF. In DNA form, the CDR3 reads TGTGCCAGCAGATCGCAGGGGGCGCAGGGAAACACCATATATTTT. Variable domain in full (rest from reference TRBV2 and TRBJ1-3): EPEVTQTPSHQVTQMGQEVILRCVPISNHLYFYWYRQILGQKVEFLVSFYNNEISEKSEIFDDQFSVERPDGSNFTLKIRSTKLEDSAMYFCASRSQGAQGNTIYFGEGSWLTVV.

This clone was observed a few times. The chain combines TRBV7-8 with TRBJ2-5; 10 bases fit TRBD2. V gave up 6 bases and J gave up 4 bases; unmatched junction bases: 8. CDR3 size: 15 residues. From germline, CDR1 is SGHVS and CDR2 FQNEAQ. The CDR3: CASSIRLAGRETQYF. The CDR3 DNA reads as TGTGCCAGCAGTATCAGACTAGCGGGTCGAGAGACCCAGTACTTC.

This clone was observed once. The gene calls are TRBV28 and TRBJ1-5; D gene unclear. This CDR3 contains 13 residues. Germline CDR1 reads MDHEN; CDR2 reads SYDVKM. Trimming removed 3 bases from V and 11 bases from J, with 14 bases in between. CDR3 sequence: CASSLVESAAQHF. In DNA form, the CDR3 reads TGTGCCAGCAGTTTGGTGGAGTCAGCAGCCCAGCATTTT. The variable domain in full, with the rest retrieved from reference TRBV28 and TRBJ1-5, is DVKVTQSSRYLVKRTGEKVFLECVQDMDHENMFWYRQDPGLGLRLIYFSYDVKMKEKGDIPEGYSVSREKKERFSLILESASTNQTSMYLCASSLVESAAQHFGDGTRLSIL.

V usage is TRBV7-3 and J usage is TRBJ2-1; 12 bases fit TRBD2. V lost 2 bases to trimming and J lost 7 bases; unmatched junction nucleotides: 6. Germline V gives CDR1 SGHTA, CDR2 FQGTGA. The length of the CDR3 is 16 residues. The CDR3 protein is CASSLGASGGVNEQFF. The CDR3 DNA follows: TGTGCCAGCAGCTTAGGGGCTAGCGGGGGGGTTAATGAGCAGTTCTTC.

This chain links TRBV10-3 with TRBJ2-7; 7 bases are shared with TRBD1. V lost 3 bases, J lost 2 bases, and 10 bases stayed unmatched. The CDR3 length is 16 residues. CDR1 and CDR2 from the germline V gene are ENHRY and SYGVKD. This CDR3 reads CAISDYGGTGAYEQYF. CDR3 coding DNA: TGTGCCATCAGTGACTATGGGGGTACAGGGGCCTACGAGCAGTACTTC.

The CDR3 here is CASSRDSNYGYTF. In DNA, the CDR3 is TGTGCCAGCAGTCGTGACAGCAACTATGGCTACACCTTC. The genes are TRBV2 and TRBJ1-2, with D perhaps TRBD1 (5 bases). The CDR3 length is 13 residues. In germline, CDR1 is SNHLY, CDR2 FYNNEI. V was shortened by 5 bases and J by 2 bases, with 9 bases between the two germline ends. Filled out from reference TRBV2 and TRBJ1-2, the complete variable domain reads EPEVTQTPSHQVTQMGQEVILRCVPISNHLYFYWYRQILGQKVEFLVSFYNNEISEKSEIFDDQFSVERPDGSNFTLKIRSTKLEDSAMYFCASSRDSNYGYTFGSGTRLTVV.

CDR3 sequence (DNA): TGTGCCAGCAGCAGGATCCGGGACAGTTATTCTGGGGCCAACGTCCTGACTTTC. Its translation is CASSRIRDSYSGANVLTF. The chain employs TRBV5-4 and TRBJ2-6; 7 nucleotides match TRBD1. The V gene's germline CDR1 is SGHNT and CDR2 YYREEE (reference sequence). The CDR3 is 18 amino acids. With 4 bases clipped from V and 1 base from J, the junction kept 11 bases outside the gene matches.

This clone was seen once. The CDR3 region is CASSLERRGQGQETQYF. DNA for the CDR3: TGTGCCAGCAGCTTGGAAAGAAGGGGACAGGGACAAGAGACCCAGTACTTC. The rearrangement joins TRBV5-6 to TRBJ2-5; TRBD1 agrees at 9 bases. CDR3 length equals 17 residues. In germline, CDR1 is SGHDT, CDR2 YYEEEE. V trimming: 0 bases; J trimming: 2 bases; junction bases outside the gene matches: 8.

In regard to this clone: Relative to the germline gene, one junction end is altered; a read error may explain this. The rearrangement uses TRBV7-7 and TRBJ2-4; possible D gene TRBD2, 6 bases. Germline CDR1 reads SSHAT; CDR2 reads FNYEAQ (reference sequence). This CDR3 has 13 residues. The chain's CDR3 is CASSLSAGSIQYF. Here the CDR3 DNA reads TGTGCTAGCAGCTTAAGCGCCGGGAGCATTCAGTACTTC.

V gene TRBV19 combines with J gene TRBJ2-5; 8 nucleotides line up with TRBD1. There are 16 residues in the CDR3. J lost 3 bases, V lost 3 bases, and 9 bases had no gene match. The V gene's germline CDR1 is LNHDA and CDR2 SQIVND (reference sequence). CDR3 in amino acids: CASSMRTGKGEETQYF. The CDR3 DNA sequence: TGTGCCAGTAGTATGCGGACAGGGAAGGGGGAAGAGACCCAGTACTTC.

This clone was observed a single time. The chain links TRBV4-3 to TRBJ1-4, with a possible D match to TRBD1 (6 bases). CDR1 is LGHNA and CDR2 is YSLEER in the germline V gene. The CDR3 runs 15 residues. Trimming pared 0 bases from V and 7 bases from J, leaving 12 bases between. CDR3 loop: CASSQEGRGTEKLFF. The CDR3 DNA is TGCGCCAGCAGCCAAGAGGGCAGGGGAACTGAAAAACTGTTTTTT.

This clone was picked up a small number of times. The chain recombines TRBV28 with TRBJ2-7; no reliable D call. Germline V gene sequence: CDR1 MDHEN, CDR2 SYDVKM. The CDR3 contains 15 residues. Trimming took 5 bases from V and 0 from J, leaving 14 bases between them. CDR3 bases: TGTGCCAGCAGTCCCCCCCCTCCTAGCTCCTACGAGCAGTACTTC. Its protein product is CASSPPPPSSYEQYF.

The genes are TRBV28 and TRBJ1-5; TRBD1 might be the D (6 bases). The CDR3 consists of 13 residues. Trimming removed 6 bases from V and 4 bases from J, with 10 bases in between. Germline V gene sequence: CDR1 MDHEN, CDR2 SYDVKM. The CDR3 here is CASRRGQNQPQHF. The CDR3 coding sequence is TGTGCCAGCAGGCGGGGGCAGAATCAGCCCCAGCATTTT.

In its sample, this clone was seen once. One end of the junction is discordant with germline, which a read error may explain. The V call is TRBV7-7, the J call TRBJ2-5, with D perhaps TRBD1 (6 bases). CDR3 length: 13 amino acids. Germline lookup yields CDR1 SSHAT and CDR2 FNYEAQ (reference sequence). For the CDR3, the DNA is TGTGCTAGCAGCTTTCCAGGGGATGGGGAGCAGTACTTC. The encoded protein is CASSFPGDGEQYF.

This sequence joins TRBV7-9 and TRBJ1-1; 9 bases are shared with TRBD1. CDR1 SEHNR and CDR2 FQNEAQ come from the germline V gene (reference sequence). J lost 5 bases, V lost 5 bases, and 9 bases had no gene match. This CDR3 spans 15 amino acids. CDR3 region: CASSHTGTGTTEAFF. CDR3 DNA: TGTGCCAGCAGCCATACCGGGACAGGGACGACTGAAGCTTTCTTT.

The rearrangement joins TRBV15 to TRBJ2-4; D possibly corresponds to TRBD2 (5 bases). V lost 0 bases and J 1 base, leaving 10 bases between the germline ends. The CDR3 has 16 residues. CDR1 is LNHNV and CDR2 is YYDKDF in the germline V gene (reference sequence). CDR3 sequence (DNA): TGTGCCACCAGCAGAGATGGGAGTAGGGCCAAAAACATTCAGTACTTC. It translates to CATSRDGSRAKNIQYF.

This rearrangement joins TRBV7-9 to TRBJ2-7; tentative D call: TRBD2 (6 bases). CDR1 and CDR2 from the germline V gene are SEHNR and FQNEAQ (reference sequence). V gave up 1 base and J gave up 5 bases, with 12 bases separating them. CDR3 size: 14 residues. CDR3 bases: TGTGCCAGCAGCTTAGGAGGGAGGTCGAACGAGCAGTACTTC. Its protein product is CASSLGGRSNEQYF.

J is TRBJ2-3 and V is TRBV7-2; D remains ambiguous. This CDR3 is built from 13 residues. Germline assignment: CDR1 SGHTA and CDR2 FQGNSA. Trimming removed 5 bases at V and 6 bases at J, with 12 bases between. DNA for the CDR3: TGTGCCAGCAGCCTCGGATCACAGGATACGCAGTATTTT. This sequence encodes CASSLGSQDTQYF. Based on the CDR3 plus reference TRBV7-2 and TRBJ2-3, the full variable domain is GAGVSQSPSNKVTEKGKDVELRCDPISGHTALYWYRQSLGQGLEFLIYFQGNSAPDKSGLPSDRFSAERTGGSVSTLTIQRTQQEDSAVYLCASSLGSQDTQYFGPGTRLTVL.

The chain recombines TRBV7-2 with TRBJ2-3; D is uncertain. The CDR3 length is 17 residues. Germline CDR1 is SGHTA and CDR2 is FQGNSA. V shed 3 bases and J shed 2 bases, with 18 bases lying between them. The CDR3 loop is CASSFGRQAEITDTQYF. CDR3 nucleotides: TGTGCCAGCAGCTTTGGCCGCCAGGCAGAAATCACAGATACGCAGTATTTT.

V gene TRBV7-6 combines with J gene TRBJ2-7; possibly TRBD1 for D (5 bases). Germline V CDR1 and CDR2: SGHVS, FNYEAQ. V was pared by 6 bases and J by 6 bases, with 15 bases between. This CDR3 has 13 residues. CDR3 loop: CASRGADLSEQYF. CDR3 bases: TGTGCCAGCAGAGGGGCTGACTTAAGCGAGCAGTACTTC.

The V call is TRBV28, the J call TRBJ2-1; D might be TRBD2 (5 bases). The CDR3 is made up of 16 amino acids. V lost 6 bases and J 4 bases, leaving 19 bases between the germline ends. Per the germline V gene, CDR1 is MDHEN and CDR2 is SYDVKM. The DNA for the CDR3 is TGTGCCAGCAGCCTGGCGGGCGGCGGACGGTACAATGAGCAGTTCTTC. Protein: CASSLAGGGRYNEQFF.

CDR3: CASSPTGGALRGYTF. CDR3 sequence (DNA): TGTGCCAGCAGCCCGACAGGGGGCGCATTACGGGGCTACACCTTC. The rearrangement uses TRBV9 and TRBJ1-2; 10 bases line up with TRBD1. Germline lookup yields CDR1 SGDLS and CDR2 YYNGEE. V gave up 4 bases and J gave up 8 bases; unmatched junction bases: 11. The CDR3 totals 15 residues. Using reference TRBV9 and TRBJ1-2 for the parts outside the CDR3, the full variable domain is DSGVTQTPKHLITATGQRVTLRCSPRSGDLSVYWYQQSLDQGLQFLIQYYNGEERAKGNILERFSAQQFPDLHSELNLSSLELGDSALYFCASSPTGGALRGYTFGSGTRLTVV.

The V and J genes are TRBV2 and TRBJ2-2; D ambiguous. CDR1 is SNHLY and CDR2 is FYNNEI in the germline V gene. V was trimmed by 3 bases and J by 4 bases, leaving 9 bases between them. The CDR3 has 14 residues. The CDR3 nucleotides read TGTGCCAGCAGTGACCTCTTCTCCACCGGGGAGCTGTTTTTT. Translated: CASSDLFSTGELFF.

The chain employs TRBV30 and TRBJ1-2; 11 bases map to TRBD1. J was trimmed by 7 bases and V by 4 bases; bases with no gene match: 11. The CDR3 covers 15 residues. Germline V lookup: CDR1 GTSNPN, CDR2 SVGIG (reference sequence). The CDR3 reads CAWIRDRGSGAGYTF. The DNA for the CDR3 is TGTGCCTGGATCCGGGACAGGGGGTCAGGTGCTGGCTACACCTTC.

This chain connects TRBV28 to TRBJ2-7; TRBD1 is a possible D gene (6 bases). With 10 bases removed from V and 3 bases from J, the gap between germline ends came to 13 bases. Germline values: CDR1 MDHEN, CDR2 SYDVKM. This CDR3 is built from 12 residues. This chain's CDR3 is CATQDRYYEQYF. The CDR3 bases are TGTGCCACCCAAGACAGGTACTACGAGCAGTACTTC.